This TCR beta chain was recovered during a study of T cell clonotyping in hematopoietic cell transplantation. TCRdb's copy holds only in-frame clones and misses some; the assay was immunoSEQ multiplex PCR. Altogether about 6,300 clones are present, approximately 87% being singletons, with the ten largest covering about 14%. The germline V gene has CDR1 SGHRS and CDR2 YFSETQ. The CDR3 is 15 amino acids. After removal of 0 bases from V and 4 bases from J, the junction contained 6 bases not matched to a gene. As regards this clone: As yet, its antigen is unknown.

General study results and limits: After transplant, recipient diversity fell while pathologically expanded clonotypes grew through day 180. No sorting was done, leaving CD4 and CD8 contributions mixed.

This TCR came from a female patient aged 50-60 years who had an allogeneic stem cell transplant from an unrelated donor, so the T cells may come from the graft donor. Some clones in this sample may be carry-over from other donors' samples. The rearrangement joins TRBV5-1 to TRBJ2-7; TRBD2 aligns across 8 bases. The sequenced sample was peripheral blood mononuclear cells, obtained 180 days after allogeneic stem cell transplant. The CDR3 reads CASSLEVAGIYEQYF. CDR3 nucleotide sequence: TGCGCCAGCAGCTTGGAGGTAGCGGGGATATACGAGCAGTACTTC. Based on the CDR3 plus reference TRBV5-1 and TRBJ2-7, the full variable domain is KAGVTQTPRYLIKTRGQQVTLSCSPISGHRSVSWYQQTPGQGLQFLFEYFSETQRNKGNFPGRFSGRQFSNSRSEMNVSTLELGDSALYLCASSLEVAGIYEQYFGPGTRLTVT.